This T cell receptor beta chain was sequenced for a study of shared clonotypes between healthy human individuals. General study results and limits: Specimens sampled were limited to blood, with tissue repertoires likely differing.

About 30,000 T cell genomes, or 200 ng DNA, went into the sorted-subset replicate PCRs. Here immunoSEQ multiplex PCR was the method, and the copy in TCRdb shows in-frame clones only, minus some. The data hold some 87,000 clones, with 60% to 75% observed a single time. Comments on this clone: What it recognizes is unknown.

Trimming stripped 0 bases from V and 4 bases from J, with 8 bases between. This CDR3 region has 14 residues. In germline, CDR1 is SGHDT, CDR2 YYEEEE. Nashville, Tennessee was home to all donors, each a Caucasian adult. Input material: memory CD8+ T cells sorted from blood. Noted subset: CD45RO+ cells pooled with CCR7-negative TemRA cells. This chain connects TRBV5-6 to TRBJ2-1; unclear D gene. This sequence originates from a man aged 30-40 years in good health. CDR3 in DNA: TGTGCCAGCAGCTTGGGCCAAACTTACAATGAGCAGTTCTTC. Translation: CASSLGQTYNEQFF.